These T cell receptor beta chains were read from a single sample in a study of PD-1 blockade in classical Hodgkin lymphoma. Only in-frame clones appear in the TCRdb table, and some are missing; sequencing was by immunoSEQ multiplex PCR. This table has 95,000 to 100,000 clones, roughly 89% appearing once. The input for sequencing was peripheral blood mononuclear cells (PBMCs), taken before the second cycle of nivolumab. The receptors derive from a human donor with classical Hodgkin lymphoma. CDR3s include the opening cysteine and the closing phenylalanine or tryptophan. D genes are given only for firm matches. A row's size may be missing; if present it is once, few, many or a size class.

clone size	D gene	J gene	V gene	CDR3 DNA	CDR3 protein
-	TRBD2	TRBJ2-1	TRBV11-3	TGTGCCAGCAGCTCGGGACTAGCGAGCTTCAATGAGCAGTTCTTC	CASSSGLASFNEQFF
few	-	TRBJ1-1	TRBV19	TGTGCCAGTAGTTCTACAGGTTTTACTGTCGAGGGGACTGAAGCTTTCTTT	CASSSTGFTVEGTEAFF
-	-	TRBJ1-1	TRBV6-1	TGTGCCAGCAGCCGCGACGTGAACACTGAAGCTTTCTTT	CASSRDVNTEAFF
once	-	TRBJ1-6	TRBV6-4	TGTGCCAGCAGTGAAGGGGTAGGTTCACCCCTCCACTTT	CASSEGVGSPLHF
-	TRBD1	TRBJ1-1	TRBV27	TGTGCCAGCAGTCCACAGACAGGGGGAGGCACTGAAGCTTTCTTT	CASSPQTGGGTEAFF
-	-	TRBJ1-5	TRBV6-1	TGTGCCAGCAGTGCGTACAGGGAGGATCAGCCCCAGCATTTT	CASSAYREDQPQHF
-	TRBD1	TRBJ2-1	TRBV10-3	TGTGCCATCAGTAAGACAGGGGCCAATGAGCAGTTCTTC	CAISKTGANEQFF
few	TRBD1	TRBJ1-1	TRBV19	TGTGCCAGTAGTTTCGGGACAGGGATGAACACTGAAGCTTTCTTT	CASSFGTGMNTEAFF
-	TRBD1	TRBJ1-2	TRBV7-6	TGTGCCAGCGCTCCGTGGACAGGGTTGGGCTACACCTTC	CASAPWTGLGYTF
-	-	TRBJ1-1	TRBV11-3	TGTGCCAGCAGCTTAGGAGGGGACGTTGGCACTGAAGCTTTCTTT	CASSLGGDVGTEAFF
-	TRBD1	TRBJ1-3	TRBV7-6	TGTGCCAGCAGCCCGATGACAGGGGCTCAAAATTTATATTTT	CASSPMTGAQNLYF
-	-	TRBJ2-1	TRBV5-1	TGCGCCAGCAGCTTGGGCGACCGACAGGCGAATGAGCAGTTCTTC	CASSLGDRQANEQFF
-	TRBD1	TRBJ1-2	TRBV7-6	TGTGCCAGCAGCTTATGGACAGGGCCTAACTATGGCTACACCTTC	CASSLWTGPNYGYTF
-	TRBD1	TRBJ1-2	TRBV2	TGTGCCAGCAGCGGCGCCGGGACAGCAAACTATGGCTACACCTTC	CASSGAGTANYGYTF
-	TRBD1	TRBJ2-7	TRBV6-5	TGTGCCAGCAGCCTGACAGGGGGCTCCTACGAGCAGTACTTC	CASSLTGGSYEQYF
few	TRBD2	TRBJ2-1	TRBV4-2	TGTGCCAGCAGCCAAGATCCTAGCGGGGGCAATGAGCAGTTCTTC	CASSQDPSGGNEQFF
-	TRBD2	TRBJ2-2	TRBV7-3	TGTGCCAGCAGCTTAACGGGGCGGGGAGGGACCGGGGAGCTGTTTTTT	CASSLTGRGGTGELFF
once	TRBD1	TRBJ1-2	TRBV9	TGTGCCAGCAGATCCAATAGGGGGCCCCACTATGGCTACACCTTC	CASRSNRGPHYGYTF
-	-	TRBJ2-7	TRBV29-1	TGCAGCGCCCGAGGCAGGGTAACCTACGAGCAGTACTTC	CSARGRVTYEQYF
-	-	TRBJ1-2	TRBV11-2	TGTGCCAGCAGCTTAACAGGATCCTATGGCTACACCTTC	CASSLTGSYGYTF
-	TRBD1	TRBJ2-2	TRBV7-3	TGTGCCAGCAGCTTTCCGACAGGGGAGAACACCGGGGAGCTGTTTTTT	CASSFPTGENTGELFF
-	TRBD1	TRBJ2-7	TRBV7-3	TGTGCCAGCAGCTTATATCCGGGACAGGGTTACGAGCAGTACTTC	CASSLYPGQGYEQYF
-	TRBD1	TRBJ1-1	TRBV7-9	TGTGCCAGCAGCTCTACAGGGGGTGGTGAAGCTTTCTTT	CASSSTGGGEAFF
-	TRBD2	TRBJ2-7	TRBV7-3	TGTGCCAGCAGCCGCGGGGGGCCGCAGTACTTC	CASSRGGPQYF
-	-	TRBJ2-7	TRBV5-4	TGTGCCAGCAGCGACACCGCTCCCTACGAGCAGTACTTC	CASSDTAPYEQYF
few	TRBD2	TRBJ2-7	TRBV18	TGTGCCAGCTCATCACTGGGGACTAGCGGGAGTACGTTAGAGCAGTACTTC	CASSSLGTSGSTLEQYF
-	TRBD2	TRBJ2-5	TRBV5-1	TGCGCCAGCAGCCCGCGACTAGCGGGCCTACAAGAGACCCAGTACTTC	CASSPRLAGLQETQYF
-	-	TRBJ2-5	TRBV7-6	TGTGCCAGCAGAGTGGGGGCTAGCTATTTAGGGACCCAGTACTTC	CASRVGASYLGTQYF
few	TRBD1	TRBJ1-1	TRBV25-1	TGTGCCAGCAGTGAAGTTAACAGGGGGCGCGGAGCTTTCTTT	CASSEVNRGRGAFF
-	-	TRBJ1-3	TRBV6-6	TGTGCCAGCCACCGATGGGGTCCGGCTGGAAACACCATATATTTT	CASHRWGPAGNTIYF
-	TRBD2	TRBJ2-1	TRBV27	TGTGCCAGCCGGGTAGCGGGGCGATACAATGAGCAGTTCTTC	CASRVAGRYNEQFF
-	TRBD1	TRBJ1-5	TRBV19	TGTGCCAGTAGTGCGGGACAGATAAGCAATCAGCCCCAGCATTTT	CASSAGQISNQPQHF
-	-	TRBJ2-7	TRBV5-4	TGTGCCAGCAGCTTGGATCCGGCAATAGCAACGGGCGAGCAGTACTTC	CASSLDPAIATGEQYF